The next 14 T cell receptor beta chains were all read from a single sample in a study of Graves' ophthalmopathy and Graves' hyperthyroidism (dated by TCRdb to between 2017 and 2018). TCRdb records Illumina HiSeq 2000 as the sequencer. For repertoire sequencing, the TCR beta CDR3 regions were amplified from RNA transcripts. A first-round RT-PCR used HTBI primers with the Qiagen OneStep RT-PCR kit, followed by a second-round multiplex PCR, size selection and purification. The public sequencing data were trimmed at Q25 with fastp and processed into clonotypes with MiXCR by TCRdb, which kept only in-frame beta chains. Each CDR3 protein appears once, grouped with its most common genes and DNA. A total of about 420,000 distinct CDR3 sequences appear in this sample, under 25% of them only once. Roughly 3.2% of the sample is held by the ten biggest clonotypes. Input material: peripheral blood. Every receptor here comes from a woman aged 18-30 years with stable Graves' hyperthyroidism. Donor details come from another sample of the same person, matched by shared clones.

There are many counts of this clonotype. This sequence joins TRBV6-5 and TRBJ1-5; 8 bases agree with TRBD1. Looked up from germline, CDR1 is MNHEY and CDR2 is SVGAGI. The CDR3 is made up of 14 amino acids. Unmatched junction bases numbered 2, after V lost 2 bases and J lost 5 bases. The CDR3 loop reads CASSYEQGDQPQHF. DNA for the CDR3: TGTGCCAGCAGTTACGAACAGGGGGATCAGCCCCAGCATTTT.

This clonotype was detected many times. The genes are TRBV5-1 and TRBJ2-7; D perhaps matches TRBD2 (6 bases). V lost 0 bases, J lost 6 bases, and 16 bases lay in between. Germline-derived CDR1 and CDR2 are SGHRS and YFSETQ. This CDR3 is built from 15 residues. CDR3 protein: CASSLAAGSLGEQYF. The CDR3 DNA reads as TGCGCCAGCAGCTTGGCCGCGGGGAGCCTGGGCGAGCAGTACTTC.

This clonotype was recorded at least ten times. V gene TRBV28 combines with J gene TRBJ2-7; 9 nucleotides align to TRBD2. V lost 4 bases and J lost 4; bases outside the gene matches: 8. Germline assignment: CDR1 MDHEN and CDR2 SYDVKM. The CDR3 is 15 amino acids. CDR3 in amino acids: CASSSPGLAQYEQYF. The CDR3 coding sequence is TGTGCCAGCAGTTCCCCGGGACTAGCTCAATACGAGCAGTACTTC.

This clonotype occurred many times. J is TRBJ2-7 and V is TRBV30, with 9 bases lining up with TRBD2. CDR1 GTSNPN and CDR2 SVGIG come from the germline V gene (reference sequence). The CDR3 extends over 14 amino acids. V gave up 3 bases and J gave up 3 bases; unmatched junction bases: 6. In DNA, the CDR3 is TGTGCCTGGAGCAAGGGACTAGCAAACTACGAGCAGTACTTC. Protein product: CAWSKGLANYEQYF.

The chain employs TRBV7-2 and TRBJ1-1; 9 positions agree with TRBD1. Germline trimming cut 1 base from V and 1 base from J; bases unmatched to any gene: 1. CDR1 SGHTA and CDR2 FQGNSA come from the germline V gene. The CDR3 is 15 amino acids. The CDR3 here is CASSLVQGANTEAFF. The CDR3, as DNA: TGTGCCAGCAGCTTAGTACAGGGGGCGAACACTGAAGCTTTCTTT.

V gene TRBV6-1 combines with J gene TRBJ2-2, with 14 positions matching TRBD2. From germline, CDR1 is MNHNS and CDR2 SASEGT. The CDR3 spans 15 residues. J was trimmed by 7 bases and V by 5 bases; bases with no gene match: 3. The CDR3 region is CASSPGLAGVGELFF. For the CDR3, the DNA is TGTGCCAGCAGTCCGGGACTAGCGGGGGTCGGGGAGCTGTTTTTT.

The chain joins TRBV12-3 or TRBV12-4 to TRBJ1-2, with a weak D call TRBD1 (5 bases). V gave up 2 bases and J gave up 11 bases, with 18 bases separating them. The length of the CDR3 is 14 residues. The CDR3 DNA reads as TGTGCCAGCAGTTTAAGGCTGGGGGAACGTGGTTACACCTTC. Its protein is CASSLRLGERGYTF.

The chain couples TRBV6-1 to TRBJ1-5, with D perhaps TRBD1 (5 bases). The germline V and J ends were trimmed by 8 bases and 0 bases, with 14 bases remaining between them. The CDR3 totals 15 residues. In germline, CDR1 is MNHNS, CDR2 SASEGT. Written as DNA, the CDR3 is TGTGCCAGCCAGGGAGAACCTTATAGCAATCAGCCCCAGCATTTT. Translation: CASQGEPYSNQPQHF.

In its sample, this clonotype was seen many times. The CDR3 bases are TGCAGTGCCCGTCGGACAGGGGGCTCTCTAAGCAATCAGCCCCAGCATTTT. Encoded protein: CSARRTGGSLSNQPQHF. The chain uses TRBV20-1 and TRBJ1-5; TRBD1 agrees at 11 bases. The V gene's germline CDR1 is DFQATT and CDR2 SNEGSKA (reference sequence). Trimming at V came to 6 bases and at J to 1 base, leaving 11 bases not matched to a gene. CDR3 size: 17 residues.

In its sample, this clonotype was seen many times. This sequence joins TRBV15 and TRBJ2-4, with 9 nucleotides matching TRBD2. The trim removed 6 bases at V and 1 base at J, leaving 7 bases unmatched. CDR1 LNHNV and CDR2 YYDKDF come from the germline V gene (reference sequence). CDR3 length equals 16 residues. The CDR3 spells CATRPSGMVAKNIQYF. CDR3 nucleotides: TGTGCCACCAGGCCTAGCGGGATGGTGGCCAAAAACATTCAGTACTTC.

This clonotype was seen ten or more times. This CDR3 reads CASRASRGQANTEAFF. DNA of the CDR3: TGTGCCAGCAGAGCATCTAGGGGGCAGGCGAACACTGAAGCTTTCTTT. The chain uses TRBV6-1 and TRBJ1-1; 7 bases line up with TRBD1. Per germline, CDR1 MNHNS and CDR2 SASEGT. The CDR3 totals 16 residues. Trimming removed 6 bases from V and 1 base from J; junction bases left unmatched: 11.

This clonotype showed up just a few times. The chain carries TRBV18 and TRBJ1-1; 7 bases line up with TRBD1. The length of the CDR3 is 14 residues. J was trimmed by 3 bases and V by 6 bases; bases with no gene match: 7. In germline, CDR1 is KGHSH, CDR2 LQKENI. The CDR3 here is CASSQGERDTEAFF. The CDR3 DNA sequence: TGTGCCAGCTCGCAGGGGGAGCGGGACACTGAAGCTTTCTTT.

The chain combines TRBV7-2 with TRBJ1-2; no clear D. The germline CDR1 and CDR2 sequences are SGHTA and FQGNSA. V lost 3 bases to trimming and J lost 6 bases, with 11 bases between them. The CDR3 totals 13 residues. Written as DNA, the CDR3 is TGTGCCAGCAGCTTGCGTAACTGGGATGGCTACACCTTC. Its protein is CASSLRNWDGYTF.

Ten or more counts support this clonotype. The chain links TRBV28 to TRBJ2-5; D is uncertain. CDR3 length equals 14 residues. The V end lost 1 base, the J end lost 7 bases, and 13 bases lay between the germline ends. Germline CDR1 reads MDHEN; CDR2 reads SYDVKM. CDR3 loop: CASSLSRIPRTQYF. CDR3 in DNA: TGTGCCAGCAGTTTATCCCGGATCCCCAGGACCCAGTACTTC. The complete variable domain, with remaining parts taken from reference TRBV28 and TRBJ2-5, reads DVKVTQSSRYLVKRTGEKVFLECVQDMDHENMFWYRQDPGLGLRLIYFSYDVKMKEKGDIPEGYSVSREKKERFSLILESASTNQTSMYLCASSLSRIPRTQYFGPGTRLLVL.